The 4 T cell receptor beta chains given below trace back to one sample, sequenced in a study of T cell responses to AZD1222 COVID-19 vaccine. Method: immunoSEQ multiplex PCR; TCRdb's copy keeps in-frame clones and lacks some. The table lists about 260,000 clones, approximately 95% of them singletons. Sample: peripheral blood, taken on day 0 of AZD1222 vaccination. These receptors originate from an adult in good health.

This clone has only one observation. The J gene is TRBJ2-5, the V gene TRBV27; tentatively, D is TRBD1 (5 bases). Germline CDR1 is MNHEY and CDR2 is SMNVEV (reference sequence). V was cut by 4 bases and J by 0 bases, with 9 bases left in between. This CDR3 has 14 residues. This CDR3 is CASSSRQYQETQYF. The DNA of the CDR3 is TGTGCCAGCAGTTCGAGACAGTACCAAGAGACCCAGTACTTC.

J is TRBJ1-4 and V is TRBV18; maybe TRBD1 (5 bases). Germline CDR1 reads KGHSH; CDR2 reads LQKENI. This CDR3 region has 14 residues. Trimming stripped 3 bases from V and 6 bases from J, with 11 bases between. CDR3 coding DNA: TGTGCCAGCTCACCCGGCAGGGTAGATGAAAAACTGTTTTTT. Protein sequence: CASSPGRVDEKLFF.

The V gene is TRBV5-1, the J gene TRBJ1-1; possible D gene TRBD1, 6 bases. The V and J ends lost 5 bases and 7 bases respectively, with 15 bases between them. From germline, CDR1 is SGHRS and CDR2 YFSETQ. The CDR3 runs 13 residues. The CDR3 loop is CASSPDRRSEAFF. CDR3 sequence (DNA): TGCGCCAGCAGTCCAGACAGGCGAAGTGAAGCTTTCTTT.

J is TRBJ2-5 and V is TRBV3-1 (or the pseudogene TRBV3-2), with no clear D. CDR3 size: 14 residues. The germline gives CDR1 LGHDT, CDR2 YNNKEL (reference sequence). V was pared by 0 bases and J by 9 bases, with 14 bases between. CDR3 nucleotide sequence: TGTGCCAGCAGCCAAGAGTCTCGCGTTGGGGCCCAGTACTTC. Residues: CASSQESRVGAQYF.